The 30 T cell receptor beta chains listed next were all sequenced from one sample in a study of blood T cell repertoires in COVID-19. The assay was immunoSEQ multiplex PCR, and TCRdb's table has in-frame clones only and misses some. Counted here are tens of thousands of clones, around nine tenths occurring once; the ten biggest clones make up more than 0.9%. Input material: peripheral blood. These receptors were obtained from a man aged 65 to 85 with acute or convalescent COVID-19.

This chain joins TRBV24-1 and TRBJ1-3; 7 bases are a match to TRBD1. Germline CDR1 KGHDR, CDR2 SFDVKD. This CDR3 has 21 residues. The V gene end was trimmed by 0 bases and the J gene end by 5 bases; junction bases not matched to a gene: 21. Here the CDR3 DNA reads TGTGCCACCAGTGATTTGCATGGGACAGCTTCACGTACCTGTGACAGAAACACCATATATTTT. This encodes CATSDLHGTASRTCDRNTIYF.

V and J are TRBV18 and TRBJ2-7; possibly TRBD1 for D (6 bases). Trimming left V 3 bases short and J 0 bases short, with 9 bases between. Germline lookup yields CDR1 KGHSH and CDR2 LQKENI. The CDR3 covers 14 residues. CDR3 sequence: CASSPDRNSYEQYF. The CDR3 nucleotides read TGTGCCAGCTCACCCGACAGGAACTCCTACGAGCAGTACTTC.

This chain uses TRBV2 with TRBJ2-3; D is unclear. CDR1 and CDR2 from the germline V gene are SNHLY and FYNNEI. V lost 5 bases and J lost 1, with 4 bases in between. The CDR3 runs to 12 residues. The CDR3 is CASSSGTDTQYF. CDR3 nucleotide sequence: TGTGCCAGCAGTTCGGGCACAGATACGCAGTATTTT.

The chain recombines TRBV20-1 with TRBJ1-5; D perhaps matches TRBD1 (5 bases). Looked up from germline, CDR1 is DFQATT and CDR2 is SNEGSKA (reference sequence). The V end lost 3 bases, the J end lost 2 bases, and 14 bases lay between the germline ends. This CDR3 is built from 15 residues. Written as DNA, the CDR3 is TGCAGTGCTAGTAACAGGAGAGTGGGCAATCAGCCCCAGCATTTT. Protein sequence: CSASNRRVGNQPQHF.

The J gene is TRBJ2-2, the V gene TRBV28; 7 bases fit TRBD2. V shed 2 bases, J shed 3 bases, and the junction held 3 bases outside the gene matches. Per germline, CDR1 MDHEN and CDR2 SYDVKM. The CDR3 consists of 15 residues. CDR3 sequence: CASSLGLGYTGELFF. The CDR3 DNA is TGTGCCAGCAGTTTAGGACTAGGCTACACCGGGGAGCTGTTTTTT. The complete variable domain, with remaining parts taken from reference TRBV28 and TRBJ2-2, reads DVKVTQSSRYLVKRTGEKVFLECVQDMDHENMFWYRQDPGLGLRLIYFSYDVKMKEKGDIPEGYSVSREKKERFSLILESASTNQTSMYLCASSLGLGYTGELFFGEGSRLTVL.

This clone was seen a single time. This chain joins TRBV9 and TRBJ2-1; 9 positions agree with TRBD2. Germline assignment: CDR1 SGDLS and CDR2 YYNGEE. The CDR3 is 15 residues long. Trimming at V came to 1 base and at J to 2 bases, leaving 1 base not matched to a gene. CDR3 nucleotide sequence: TGTGCCAGCAGCGTAATAGCGGGGGCCTACAATGAGCAGTTCTTC. Protein sequence: CASSVIAGAYNEQFF.

The chain has TRBV5-1 and TRBJ2-5; TRBD2 aligns across 8 bases. The V gene end was trimmed by 4 bases and the J gene end by 1 base; junction bases not matched to a gene: 12. CDR3 length: 17 amino acids. The V gene's germline CDR1 is SGHRS and CDR2 YFSETQ. The CDR3 protein is CASSRSPSTSVQETQYF. The CDR3 DNA sequence: TGCGCCAGCAGCCGCAGCCCATCGACTAGCGTCCAAGAGACCCAGTACTTC.

This clone was counted a single time. This rearrangement joins TRBV3-1 (or the pseudogene TRBV3-2) to TRBJ2-1, with 16 bases fitting TRBD2. The CDR3 runs to 22 residues. Germline V gene sequence: CDR1 LGHDT, CDR2 YNNKEL (reference sequence). Trimming cost V 3 bases and J 10 bases; bases outside gene matches: 24. The CDR3 DNA follows: TGTGCCAGCAGCCAGGGACCAACGACGGGTCCGGGACTAGCGGGAGGGAGGAAAGAGCAGTTCTTC. Translated, it gives CASSQGPTTGPGLAGGRKEQFF.

CDR3 in DNA: TGTGCCAGCAGCCCAATGGCCCTAGCGGGAGCCAATGAGCAGTTCTTC. Its translation: CASSPMALAGANEQFF. The V gene is TRBV3-1 (or the pseudogene TRBV3-2), the J gene TRBJ2-1; TRBD2 matches at 10 bases. V dropped 4 bases and J dropped 6; count of bases not matched to a gene: 9. This CDR3 contains 16 residues. CDR1 and CDR2 from the germline V gene are LGHDT and YNNKEL (reference sequence).

The chain employs TRBV5-1 and TRBJ2-5; 8 nucleotides line up with TRBD1. CDR3 length equals 15 residues. V trimming: 3 bases; J trimming: 5 bases; junction bases outside the gene matches: 9. Germline CDR1 is SGHRS and CDR2 is YFSETQ. In nucleotides, the CDR3 is TGCGCCAGCAGCTCTTCGGGACAGGTTGTGGAGACCCAGTACTTC. It specifies CASSSSGQVVETQYF. The entire variable domain, with the rest obtained from reference TRBV5-1 and TRBJ2-5, is as follows: KAGVTQTPRYLIKTRGQQVTLSCSPISGHRSVSWYQQTPGQGLQFLFEYFSETQRNKGNFPGRFSGRQFSNSRSEMNVSTLELGDSALYLCASSSSGQVVETQYFGPGTRLLVL.

The V and J genes are TRBV20-1 and TRBJ2-3; 7 bases align to TRBD2. Germline assignment: CDR1 DFQATT and CDR2 SNEGSKA (reference sequence). The CDR3 loop spans 11 amino acids. Trimming cost V 1 base and J 9 bases; bases outside gene matches: 1. CDR3 in amino acids: CSARAGGTQYF. The CDR3 nucleotides read TGCAGTGCTAGAGCCGGGGGGACGCAGTATTTT.

Only one count was recorded for this clone. V usage is TRBV6-5 and J usage is TRBJ2-1; 9 bases agree with TRBD2. V was clipped by 8 bases and J by 0 bases; unmatched bases: 2. This CDR3 has 14 amino acids. Germline V gene sequence: CDR1 MNHEY, CDR2 SVGAGI. The CDR3 DNA sequence: TGTGCCAGCGGCGGGGGGGCCTCCTACAATGAGCAGTTCTTC. It codes for CASGGGASYNEQFF.

The V call is TRBV2, the J call TRBJ1-3, with TRBD1 matching 8 bases. With V trimmed by 5 bases and J by 4 bases, 7 bases remained unmatched. Germline V gene data show CDR1 as SNHLY and CDR2 as FYNNEI. The CDR3 spans 15 residues. The CDR3 loop is CASSLIRGRGNTIYF. The DNA of the CDR3 is TGTGCCAGCAGTTTGATCAGGGGGCGAGGAAACACCATATATTTT. The whole variable domain, remainder taken from reference TRBV2 and TRBJ1-3, is EPEVTQTPSHQVTQMGQEVILRCVPISNHLYFYWYRQILGQKVEFLVSFYNNEISEKSEIFDDQFSVERPDGSNFTLKIRSTKLEDSAMYFCASSLIRGRGNTIYFGEGSWLTVV.

The V gene is TRBV10-3, the J gene TRBJ2-5; 9 bases are shared with TRBD1. Germline V gene data show CDR1 as ENHRY and CDR2 as SYGVKD. V shed 0 bases, J shed 4 bases, and the junction held 3 bases outside the gene matches. This CDR3 region has 15 residues. The CDR3 nucleotides read TGTGCCATCAGTGAGTCGACAGGGGGAAGAGAGACCCAGTACTTC. Its translation: CAISESTGGRETQYF.

V usage is TRBV28 and J usage is TRBJ2-2, with TRBD1 identical over 9 bases. The CDR3 totals 14 residues. Germline values: CDR1 MDHEN, CDR2 SYDVKM. J lost 4 bases, V lost 8 bases, and 5 bases had no gene match. The CDR3 bases are TGTGCCAGCTTGGACAGGGGATCCACCGGGGAGCTGTTTTTT. Translation: CASLDRGSTGELFF.

The chain carries TRBV20-1 and TRBJ2-1, with 13 bases identical to TRBD2. Germline values: CDR1 DFQATT, CDR2 SNEGSKA (reference sequence). CDR3 size: 16 residues. Trimming removed 3 bases from V and 1 base from J; junction bases left unmatched: 3. CDR3 DNA sequence: TGCAGTGCTAGTAGACTAGCGGGAGGATCCTACAATGAGCAGTTCTTC. Translated: CSASRLAGGSYNEQFF.

Only one count was recorded for this clone. The chain carries TRBV9 and TRBJ2-3; 8 nucleotides align to TRBD2. V lost 1 base and J lost 6; bases outside the gene matches: 10. The CDR3 spans 16 residues. CDR1 is SGDLS and CDR2 is YYNGEE in the germline V gene. The CDR3 region is CASSVNPGGPLDTQYF. The CDR3 coding sequence is TGTGCCAGCAGCGTAAATCCGGGAGGGCCTCTTGATACGCAGTATTTT.

The V gene is TRBV3-1 (or the pseudogene TRBV3-2), the J gene TRBJ2-5, with D maybe TRBD1 (5 bases). Germline V gene sequence: CDR1 LGHDT, CDR2 YNNKEL (reference sequence). V gave up 4 bases and J gave up 5 bases, with 11 bases separating them. The CDR3 sequence is 13 residues long. The CDR3 DNA reads TGTGCCAGCAGCCCAGAAGGGGTGGAGACCCAGTACTTC. Translated: CASSPEGVETQYF.

V is TRBV3-1 (or the pseudogene TRBV3-2) and J is TRBJ2-1; 13 positions agree with TRBD2. This CDR3 spans 17 amino acids. V was clipped by 5 bases and J by 2 bases; unmatched bases: 6. Per germline, CDR1 LGHDT and CDR2 YNNKEL (reference sequence). CDR3 DNA: TGTGCCAGCAGCTTGGGACTAGCGGGACCTCCCTACAATGAGCAGTTCTTC. Translated: CASSLGLAGPPYNEQFF.

This chain joins TRBV29-1 and TRBJ2-1; the D gene is possibly TRBD2 (6 bases). The length of the CDR3 is 13 residues. Germline CDR1 and CDR2: SQVTM and ANQGSEA. V lost 4 bases and J lost 7, with 14 bases in between. CDR3 DNA: TGCAGCGTTGCTACTAGGACTATGAATGAGCAGTTCTTC. Translated: CSVATRTMNEQFF.

The genes are TRBV2 and TRBJ1-1; the match to TRBD1 covers 8 bases. The CDR3 is 15 amino acids. Trimming removed 4 bases from V and 1 base from J; junction bases left unmatched: 5. Germline loops: CDR1 SNHLY, CDR2 FYNNEI. Written as DNA, the CDR3 is TGTGCCAGCAGTGGAGACAGGGGCAGGAACACTGAAGCTTTCTTT. Its translation is CASSGDRGRNTEAFF.

The chain has TRBV30 and TRBJ1-6; D call uncertain. Germline V gene lookup returns CDR1 GTSNPN and CDR2 SVGIG (reference sequence). V was shortened by 4 bases and J by 8 bases, with 9 bases between the two germline ends. The CDR3 runs 12 residues. This chain's CDR3 is CAWKGEDSPLHF. The DNA for the CDR3 is TGTGCCTGGAAAGGAGAGGATTCACCCCTCCACTTT.

The V and J genes are TRBV18 and TRBJ2-7; 9 nucleotides agree with TRBD1. V shed 5 bases, J shed 11 bases, and the junction held 7 bases outside the gene matches. The V gene's germline CDR1 is KGHSH and CDR2 LQKENI. The CDR3 extends over 12 amino acids. CDR3 nucleotide sequence: TGTGCCAGCTCAGAAGGGACAGGGTTTGAGTACTTC. Translated, it gives CASSEGTGFEYF.

This chain links TRBV5-4 with TRBJ2-5, with D possibly TRBD2 on 7 matching bases. Trimming removed 2 bases at V and 5 bases at J, with 22 bases between. The CDR3 runs to 17 residues. Germline CDR1 SGHNT, CDR2 YYREEE (reference sequence). The CDR3 here is CASSLTLGGGNFETQYF. In nucleotides, the CDR3 is TGTGCCAGCAGCTTAACCCTAGGGGGGGGGAACTTCGAGACCCAGTACTTC.

This chain uses TRBV7-9 with TRBJ2-1; 7 nucleotides line up with TRBD2. CDR1 and CDR2 from the germline V gene are SEHNR and FQNEAQ (reference sequence). The junction had 9 bases not matched to a gene; V was cut back by 1 base and J by 6 bases. This CDR3 spans 16 amino acids. CDR3 nucleotides: TGTGCCAGCAGCTTAGGTGGGAGGGGTCGGGGCAATGAGCAGTTCTTC. It specifies CASSLGGRGRGNEQFF.

The chain joins TRBV19 to TRBJ1-2; weak D call: TRBD1 (5 bases). There are 15 residues in the CDR3. Germline loops: CDR1 LNHDA, CDR2 SQIVND (reference sequence). Trimming removed 7 bases at V and 8 bases at J, with 23 bases between. The CDR3 protein is CASKALTGGRGGYTF. The DNA for the CDR3 is TGTGCCAGTAAAGCACTTACAGGCGGTCGAGGAGGCTACACCTTC.

This clone occurred a few times. The V call is TRBV28, the J call TRBJ2-7; D perhaps matches TRBD2 (6 bases). Trimming shortened V by 5 bases and J by 1 base, and 21 bases separated the two germline ends. This CDR3 spans 17 amino acids. CDR1 MDHEN and CDR2 SYDVKM come from the germline V gene. The CDR3 is CASSPPSGTERSYEQYF. The CDR3 DNA sequence: TGTGCCAGCAGTCCTCCCTCCGGGACTGAGAGATCCTACGAGCAGTACTTC.

The chain recombines TRBV30 with TRBJ1-5; D is possibly TRBD1 (5 bases). The CDR3 covers 13 residues. Germline V gene data show CDR1 as GTSNPN and CDR2 as SVGIG (reference sequence). Trimming stripped 5 bases from V and 5 bases from J, with 13 bases between. CDR3 coding DNA: TGTGCCTGGGCCGAGGGAGGGGATCAGCCCCAGCATTTT. This gives the protein CAWAEGGDQPQHF.

The genes are TRBV19 and TRBJ1-6; D remains unclear. The V gene lost 6 bases and the J gene lost 0 bases, with 3 bases spanning the gap. This CDR3 is built from 13 residues. CDR1 is LNHDA and CDR2 is SQIVND in the germline V gene (reference sequence). CDR3 nucleotides: TGTGCCAGTAGCGGCTCCTATAATTCACCCCTCCACTTT. Its protein product is CASSGSYNSPLHF.

This chain connects TRBV7-9 to TRBJ2-5; D unresolved. This CDR3 comprises 16 residues. Germline-derived CDR1 and CDR2 are SEHNR and FQNEAQ (reference sequence). Trimming shortened V by 5 bases and J by 4 bases, and 20 bases separated the two germline ends. The CDR3 nucleotides read TGTGCCAGCAGCCCTCCGGAAGCCGGTTGGAGAGAGACCCAGTACTTC. Encoded protein: CASSPPEAGWRETQYF.